Listed below are T cell receptor beta chains from one sample, sequenced in a study of siplizumab effects on memory and regulatory T cells. The protocol was immunoSEQ multiplex PCR, while the TCRdb copy is restricted to in-frame clones and leaves out a portion. The table lists 100,000 or so clones, about 90% of them singletons. The sample comprised Tregs sorted from blood. These receptors all stem from a human donor in good health. Each CDR3 is given with its conserved first and last residue. Fields, in order: CDR3 length, D gene, J gene, clone size, V gene, CDR3 protein, CDR3 DNA. D genes are given only for firm matches. The listing skips clone size in some rows; elsewhere it reads once, few, many or a size class.

>14|TRBD1|TRBJ2-1|.|TRBV2
CASSAKGQGYEQFF
TGTGCCAGCAGTGCTAAAGGACAGGGTTATGAGCAGTTCTTC
>13|.|TRBJ2-5|.|TRBV7-3
CASSWDGGETQYF
TGTGCCAGCAGCTGGGACGGTGGGGAGACCCAGTACTTC
>15|TRBD1|TRBJ2-5|few|TRBV11-2
CASSWTGAWVETQYF
TGTGCCAGCAGCTGGACAGGGGCGTGGGTTGAGACCCAGTACTTC
>14|TRBD1|TRBJ2-5|.|TRBV28
CASSPRTGLETQYF
TGTGCCAGCAGCCCCCGGACAGGTCTGGAGACCCAGTACTTC
>14|.|TRBJ1-1|few|TRBV5-1
CASRDGVGKTEAFF
TGCGCCAGCCGAGACGGGGTCGGTAAGACTGAAGCTTTCTTT
>14|.|TRBJ2-6|.|TRBV19
CASVGGGGANVLTF
TGTGCCAGTGTCGGTGGCGGTGGGGCCAACGTCCTGACTTTC
>12|.|TRBJ2-3|.|TRBV30
CAWRVRTDTQYF
TGTGCCTGGAGGGTACGCACAGATACGCAGTATTTT
>17|.|TRBJ2-3|.|TRBV7-9
CASSGTGPTRATDTQYF
TGTGCCAGCAGCGGGACCGGACCCACGAGAGCGACAGATACGCAGTATTTT
>15|.|TRBJ2-5|.|TRBV5-8
CASSQGTRQEETQYF
TGTGCCAGCAGCCAAGGAACACGGCAGGAGGAGACCCAGTACTTC
>14|.|TRBJ2-7|.|TRBV9
CASSVGSTVYEQYF
TGTGCCAGCAGCGTAGGGTCAACGGTTTACGAGCAGTACTTC
>16|.|TRBJ2-2|.|TRBV12-5
CASGDVRDRSTGELFF
TGTGCTAGTGGCGATGTCCGGGACCGATCCACCGGGGAGCTGTTTTTT
>13|.|TRBJ2-1|.|TRBV7-3
CASSGGRAGEQFF
TGTGCCAGCAGCGGGGGCCGGGCAGGGGAGCAGTTCTTC
>15|.|TRBJ2-1|.|TRBV7-3
CASSSGLNPYNEQFF
TGTGCCAGCAGCTCCGGACTAAATCCTTACAATGAGCAGTTCTTC
>13|TRBD1|TRBJ1-2|.|TRBV5-5
CASRTGQPGDYTF
TGTGCCAGCAGGACGGGACAGCCGGGCGACTACACCTTC
>14|.|TRBJ2-5|.|TRBV7-3
CASSFGGQGETQYF
TGTGCCAGCAGCTTTGGGGGCCAGGGAGAGACCCAGTACTTC
>15|TRBD1|TRBJ2-7|.|TRBV14
CASSQGQGAFYEQYF
TGTGCCAGCAGCCAAGGCCAGGGGGCTTTCTACGAGCAGTACTTC
>14|.|TRBJ2-4|.|TRBV29-1
CSAVTQLAKNIQYF
TGCAGCGCTGTCACTCAATTAGCCAAAAACATTCAGTACTTC
>13|.|TRBJ2-5|.|TRBV19
CASSNNRQETQYF
TGTGCCAGTAGTAATAACAGACAAGAGACCCAGTACTTC
>14|TRBD1|TRBJ2-1|.|TRBV5-1
CASSSTGGRNEQFF
TGCGCCAGCAGCTCGACAGGGGGAAGGAATGAGCAGTTCTTC
>15|.|TRBJ1-1|few|TRBV27
CASSLRRGRDGEAFF
TGTGCCAGCAGTTTACGTCGGGGGCGAGATGGTGAAGCTTTCTTT
>17|.|TRBJ1-1|.|TRBV28
CASSLFRMGGKNTEAFF
TGTGCCAGCAGTTTATTTCGAATGGGGGGCAAGAACACTGAAGCTTTCTTT
>19|.|TRBJ1-5|few|TRBV21-1
CASSMPGQGVCGYNQPQHF
TGTGCCAGCAGCATGCCGGGACAGGGAGTTTGTGGATACAATCAGCCCCAGCATTTT
>17|TRBD2|TRBJ2-1|once|TRBV11-3
CASSLDWREVIYNEQFF
TGTGCCAGCAGCTTAGATTGGCGGGAGGTTATCTACAATGAGCAGTTCTTC
>16|TRBD1|TRBJ1-5|.|TRBV5-1
CASSLEGRGNNQPQHF
TGCGCCAGCAGCTTGGAAGGCAGGGGGAACAATCAGCCCCAGCATTTT
>17|TRBD2|TRBJ2-1|.|TRBV4-2
CASSHTAGTSGNDEQFF
TGTGCCAGCAGCCATACGGCGGGGACTAGCGGGAACGATGAGCAGTTCTTC
>13|TRBD2|TRBJ2-5|.|TRBV5-4
CASGPGLAIVQYF
TGTGCCAGTGGCCCGGGACTAGCGATCGTGCAGTACTTC
>15|TRBD2|TRBJ2-1|.|TRBV5-1
CASTRGGGSYNEQFF
TGCGCCAGCACTAGGGGCGGGGGGTCCTACAATGAGCAGTTCTTC
>14|.|TRBJ2-7|once|TRBV6-1
CASTGRPTPYEQYF
TGTGCCAGCACGGGCCGGCCCACCCCCTACGAGCAGTACTTC
>15|.|TRBJ2-3|.|TRBV7-9
CASSRTGTWTDTQYF
TGTGCCAGCAGCCGTACAGGGACTTGGACAGATACGCAGTATTTT
>12|.|TRBJ2-3|few|TRBV28
CASSGTTDTQYF
TGTGCCAGCAGCGGGACTACAGATACGCAGTATTTT
>13|TRBD2|TRBJ2-5|once|TRBV19
CASRGRGVETQYF
TGTGCCAGTCGGGGGAGGGGAGTGGAGACCCAGTACTTC
>16|.|TRBJ1-3|.|TRBV6-6
CASSYNVGGSGNTIYF
TGTGCCAGCAGTTATAACGTCGGGGGATCTGGAAACACCATATATTTT
>17|.|TRBJ2-7|.|TRBV28
CASSRTTLAAVFLEQYF
TGTGCCAGCAGCCGGACGACCTTAGCAGCCGTTTTTCTCGAGCAGTACTTC
>14|.|TRBJ1-5|.|TRBV4-2
CASSRGQINQPQHF
TGTGCCAGCAGCCGCGGACAAATCAATCAGCCCCAGCATTTT
>14|.|TRBJ1-5|few|TRBV4-2
CASSQVGTNQPQHF
TGTGCCAGCAGCCAAGTGGGGACAAATCAGCCCCAGCATTTT
>15|TRBD2|TRBJ2-3|once|TRBV9
CASSGLALSTDTQYF
TGTGCCAGCAGCGGACTAGCCCTTAGCACAGATACGCAGTATTTT
>17|TRBD2|TRBJ2-7|once|TRBV7-9
CASSTRAKTSGRHEQYF
TGTGCCAGCAGCACAAGGGCCAAGACTAGCGGGAGGCACGAGCAGTACTTC
>12|.|TRBJ1-2|.|TRBV7-8
CASSLVRSGYTF
TGTGCCAGCAGCTTAGTACGGAGCGGCTACACCTTC
>15|.|TRBJ2-1|.|TRBV14
CASSQGDWVSSEQFF
TGTGCCAGCAGCCAAGGGGACTGGGTATCGAGTGAGCAGTTCTTC
>11|TRBD2|TRBJ2-1|.|TRBV5-1
CASSLGGEQFF
TGCGCCAGCAGCCTCGGGGGGGAGCAGTTCTTC
>13|.|TRBJ2-1|.|TRBV5-1
CASSVGQANEQFF
TGCGCCAGCAGCGTCGGCCAGGCCAATGAGCAGTTCTTC
>13|TRBD1|TRBJ1-1|.|TRBV6-1
CASRGQGRTEAFF
TGTGCCAGCAGGGGACAGGGCCGAACTGAAGCTTTCTTT
>15|.|TRBJ1-2|few|TRBV4-2
CASSQEGAQGYGYTF
TGTGCCAGCAGCCAAGAGGGGGCCCAAGGCTATGGCTACACCTTC
>14|.|TRBJ1-5|.|TRBV7-8
CASSSTQLDQPQHF
TGTGCCAGCAGCTCCACGCAACTTGATCAGCCCCAGCATTTT
>16|.|TRBJ2-3|.|TRBV4-1
CASSQSGGAWTDTQYF
TGCGCCAGCAGCCAAAGTGGGGGGGCGTGGACAGATACGCAGTATTTT
>16|.|TRBJ2-3|once|TRBV18
CASSPPFSGSTDTQYF
TGTGCCAGCTCACCACCTTTTAGCGGCTCCACAGATACGCAGTATTTT
>14|TRBD2|TRBJ2-7|.|TRBV10-3
CAISALAGVHEQYF
TGTGCCATCAGTGCGCTAGCGGGAGTCCACGAGCAGTACTTC
>15|.|TRBJ1-4|.|TRBV25-1
CASSAAGQPGEKLFF
TGTGCCAGCAGTGCTGCAGGGCAACCGGGAGAAAAACTGTTTTTT
>16|TRBD2|TRBJ2-5|.|TRBV5-1
CASSRGELAGVETQYF
TGCGCCAGCAGCCGGGGGGAACTAGCGGGAGTAGAGACCCAGTACTTC